This TCR beta chain appears in the sequencing data of a study of long-term antiretroviral therapy in people with HIV. Findings of the study overall: Blood obtained between 2004 and 2017 may reflect older ART regimens. HIV repertoire CDR3 lengths ranged less widely than those of controls. Dominance of pre-ART expanded clones persisted, fluctuating and often declining after ART.

They ran version v3.0 of the immunoSEQ assay at survey level. Repertoires were generated with immunoSEQ multiplex PCR, while TCRdb's copy carries only in-frame clones and drops some. Here the sample spans approximately 18,000 clones, about nine tenths being singletons. The CDR3 length is 12 residues. Trimming shortened V by 10 bases and J by 7 bases, and 16 bases separated the two germline ends. Germline CDR1 and CDR2: ENHRY and SYGVKD. The table lists this clone with a few counts. The antigen is undetermined. Material: unsorted PBMCs, obtained 0.6 years after starting antiretroviral therapy. The clonotype originates from a woman between 35 and 50 years old with HIV. V and J are TRBV10-3 and TRBJ1-2; D remains unclear. This CDR3 is CASATGWSGYTF. As DNA, the CDR3 is TGTGCCAGCGCCACGGGTTGGTCTGGCTACACCTTC.